This TCR beta chain was profiled in a study of CXCR3-negative and CXCR3-positive naive CD8 T cells. At the level of the study: Sequencing gave roughly 130 million TRB reads overall, about 1.5 +/- 0.3 million per library. Study results and caveats: Once cells were cryopreserved, CXCR3 expression went down partly, and most assays used fresh PBMCs. The TRB CDR3s that CXCR3-positive naive cells carried were more hydrophobic than those of CXCR3-negative naive cells.

In preparing the TRB cDNA libraries, 5' RACE with UMI labels was used. TCRdb reprocessed the 5' RACE reads and reports one entry per CDR3 protein, with no DNA. The data include around 65,000 distinct CDR3 sequences; the top ten clones carry about 0.71%. From germline, CDR1 is LGHNT and CDR2 FRNRAP. This CDR3 is built from 13 residues. Note on this clonotype: What it binds is not known.

This receptor was taken from a human donor in good health. Some clones in this sample may be carry-over from other donors' samples. The sample was naive CXCR3+ CD8+ T cells from blood. The subset was: CD45RO-CCR7+CD27+CD95- naive CD8+ T cells expressing CXCR3 (TNR3+). This rearrangement joins TRBV12-5 to TRBJ1-3; with no DNA, the TCRdb D assignment of TRBD1 cannot be verified. CDR3: CASGFDSGNTIYF.